These 20 T cell receptor beta chains were sequenced from one sample in a study of T cells in localized non-small cell lung cancer. Sequencing used immunoSEQ multiplex PCR; TCRdb keeps in-frame clones, though not all of them. Of fewer than 40,000 clones listed, approximately 93% were seen once; the top ten hold roughly 7.9%. Sample: peripheral blood, taken before any cancer treatment. The origin of the receptors is a female donor older than 55 with stage I lung adenocarcinoma.

The V and J genes are TRBV5-1 and TRBJ1-3, with 7 bases matching TRBD1. The V gene's germline CDR1 is SGHRS and CDR2 YFSETQ. The CDR3 runs to 16 residues. J was trimmed by 3 bases and V by 0 bases; bases with no gene match: 6. The CDR3 region is CASSLEGRGYGNTIYF. DNA for the CDR3: TGCGCCAGCAGCTTGGAAGGCAGGGGGTATGGAAACACCATATATTTT.

This clone was seen only a few times. V usage is TRBV5-1 and J usage is TRBJ2-7; D remains unclear. Germline lookup yields CDR1 SGHRS and CDR2 YFSETQ. The CDR3 extends over 16 amino acids. V shed 0 bases and J shed 2 bases, with 15 bases lying between them. CDR3 nucleotides: TGCGCCAGCAGCTTGGCCTGGGCGATTACTCCCTACGAGCAGTACTTC. Translated, it gives CASSLAWAITPYEQYF.

The chain is built from TRBV4-3 and TRBJ1-3, with D unclear. The V end lost 1 base, the J end lost 10 bases, and 11 bases lay between the germline ends. CDR3 length: 13 residues. Germline CDR1 and CDR2: LGHNA and YSLEER. The chain's CDR3 is CASSQAYLETIYF. The CDR3 region has the DNA TGCGCCAGCAGCCAAGCCTATTTGGAGACCATATATTTT.

The rearrangement links TRBV10-2 to TRBJ1-4, with 11 bases fitting TRBD1. Per the germline V gene, CDR1 is WSHSY and CDR2 is SAAADI. Unmatched junction bases numbered 5, after V lost 1 base and J lost 4 bases. The CDR3 length is 17 residues. Here the CDR3 DNA reads TGCGCCAGCAGTGAGTGGACAGGGGGCGCTTTTAATGAAAAACTGTTTTTT. It encodes CASSEWTGGAFNEKLFF.

The chain employs TRBV28 and TRBJ2-3; D gene ambiguous. The V and J ends lost 2 bases and 3 bases respectively, with 9 bases between them. Per germline, CDR1 MDHEN and CDR2 SYDVKM. This CDR3 contains 14 residues. The CDR3: CASSLSLETDTQYF. The CDR3 DNA reads TGTGCCAGCAGTTTAAGCCTAGAAACAGATACGCAGTATTTT.

The chain carries TRBV10-3 and TRBJ2-5; tentatively, D is TRBD2 (5 bases). From germline, CDR1 is ENHRY and CDR2 SYGVKD. The CDR3 contains 11 residues. The V end was cut by 3 bases, the J end by 8 bases, with 7 bases between. The DNA for the CDR3 is TGTGCCATCAGTGAAGGGAGCACCCAGTACTTC. Amino acid sequence: CAISEGSTQYF.

V usage is TRBV18 and J usage is TRBJ1-4; D is undetermined. V lost 6 bases to trimming and J lost 8 bases, with 13 bases between them. The germline CDR1 and CDR2 sequences are KGHSH and LQKENI. The CDR3 runs 13 residues. The DNA of the CDR3 is TGTGCCAGCTCGAATTCGGAGATAGAAAAACTGTTTTTT. It translates to CASSNSEIEKLFF.

This sequence joins TRBV27 and TRBJ1-1; 9 bases agree with TRBD1. The germline V gene encodes CDR1 MNHEY and CDR2 SMNVEV (reference sequence). This CDR3 has 15 amino acids. The V segment lost 6 bases and the J segment 4 bases; nucleotides outside the gene matches: 9. CDR3 sequence: CASRVNRGLGTEAFF. The DNA for the CDR3 is TGTGCCAGCAGGGTGAACAGGGGGCTGGGCACTGAAGCTTTCTTT.

This chain joins TRBV9 and TRBJ1-1; D possibly corresponds to TRBD1 (6 bases). The CDR3 spans 14 residues. Trimming shortened V by 0 bases and J by 3 bases, and 9 bases separated the two germline ends. CDR1 is SGDLS, CDR2 YYNGEE, per germline. CDR3 amino acids: CASSVVGGDTEAFF. The CDR3 nucleotides read TGTGCCAGCAGCGTAGTAGGGGGAGACACTGAAGCTTTCTTT.

In this sample, this clone turned up a few times. This chain links TRBV11-2 with TRBJ2-7, with 7 positions matching TRBD1. There are 12 residues in the CDR3. Trimming at V came to 5 bases and at J to 6 bases, leaving 4 bases not matched to a gene. Germline V gives CDR1 SGHAT, CDR2 FQNNGV. CDR3 residues: CASSQGQIEQYF. The CDR3 region has the DNA TGTGCCAGCAGCCAGGGACAGATCGAGCAGTACTTC. Full variable domain (missing parts from reference TRBV11-2 and TRBJ2-7): EAGVAQSPRYKIIEKRQSVAFWCNPISGHATLYWYQQILGQGPKLLIQFQNNGVVDDSQLPKDRFSAERLKGVDSTLKIQPAKLEDSAVYLCASSQGQIEQYFGPGTRLTVT.

This chain links TRBV2 with TRBJ2-5; the match to TRBD2 covers 10 bases. The ends lost 9 bases at V and 3 bases at J; junction bases unmatched: 7. CDR3 size: 14 residues. Germline assignment: CDR1 SNHLY and CDR2 FYNNEI. Written as DNA, the CDR3 is TGTGCCAGTTGCCCACTAGCGGGGAAAGAGACCCAGTACTTC. It is translated as CASCPLAGKETQYF.

V is TRBV4-2 and J is TRBJ2-3, with 8 bases that match TRBD2. CDR1 LGHNA and CDR2 YNFKEQ come from the germline V gene. V was clipped by 3 bases and J by 4 bases; unmatched bases: 9. The CDR3 consists of 16 residues. This chain's CDR3 is CASSQDGTRKADTQYF. The CDR3 DNA reads as TGTGCCAGCAGCCAGGACGGGACTAGGAAGGCAGATACGCAGTATTTT.

This sequence joins TRBV6-6 and TRBJ1-4; D uncertain. The germline CDR1 and CDR2 sequences are MNHNY and SVGAGI (reference sequence). This CDR3 has 16 residues. V gave up 3 bases and J gave up 7 bases, with 18 bases separating them. For the CDR3, the DNA is TGTGCCAGCAGTTATAACGCGGGCGGGAGAGGTGAAAAACTGTTTTTT. It is translated as CASSYNAGGRGEKLFF.

The chain combines TRBV28 with TRBJ2-7, with 8 nucleotides matching TRBD1. CDR1 and CDR2 from the germline V gene are MDHEN and SYDVKM. The CDR3 is made up of 15 amino acids. Trimming took 5 bases from V and 0 from J; bases not matched to a gene: 6. The CDR3: CASSPRDRNSYEQYF. The CDR3 bases are TGTGCCAGCAGTCCACGGGACAGGAACTCCTACGAGCAGTACTTC. The full variable domain, rest sourced from reference TRBV28 and TRBJ2-7, is DVKVTQSSRYLVKRTGEKVFLECVQDMDHENMFWYRQDPGLGLRLIYFSYDVKMKEKGDIPEGYSVSREKKERFSLILESASTNQTSMYLCASSPRDRNSYEQYFGPGTRLTVT.

This clone was found once. The chain couples TRBV9 to TRBJ1-1; D possibly corresponds to TRBD1 (5 bases). This CDR3 contains 14 residues. V lost 3 bases and J lost 1, with 10 bases in between. Germline V gene data show CDR1 as SGDLS and CDR2 as YYNGEE. The CDR3 sequence: CASSGGPTNTEAFF. CDR3 coding DNA: TGTGCCAGCAGCGGGGGACCTACGAACACTGAAGCTTTCTTT.

The V call is TRBV5-1, the J call TRBJ1-2; D may be TRBD1 (6 bases). This CDR3 is 14 amino acids long. CDR1 is SGHRS and CDR2 is YFSETQ in the germline V gene. The V end was cut by 6 bases, the J end by 3 bases, with 15 bases between. CDR3 in amino acids: CASNEQGPDYGYTF. In nucleotides, the CDR3 is TGCGCCAGCAACGAACAGGGACCGGACTATGGCTACACCTTC.

The chain is built from TRBV5-4 and TRBJ2-2, with TRBD2 matching 7 bases. CDR3 length: 15 amino acids. Unmatched junction bases numbered 7, after V lost 6 bases and J lost 2 bases. Germline CDR1 and CDR2: SGHNT and YYREEE (reference sequence). CDR3 amino acids: CASTIGGFNTGELFF. The CDR3 coding sequence is TGTGCCAGCACCATCGGGGGGTTCAACACCGGGGAGCTGTTTTTT.

The chain uses TRBV29-1 and TRBJ2-5; a possible D gene is TRBD2 (6 bases). V was clipped by 6 bases and J by 2 bases, with 19 bases between them. Germline V gives CDR1 SQVTM, CDR2 ANQGSEA. This CDR3 region has 15 residues. DNA of the CDR3: TGCAGCGTCGCCCTAGGGGTTGGGGGGCAAGAGACCCAGTACTTC. As protein: CSVALGVGGQETQYF.

This chain links TRBV7-2 with TRBJ2-1; 10 bases match TRBD2. The V and J ends lost 1 base and 7 bases, in that order; junction bases with no gene match: 4. Germline V gives CDR1 SGHTA, CDR2 FQGNSA. The CDR3 has 15 residues. This chain's CDR3 is CASSLDRSGGNEQFF. CDR3 sequence (DNA): TGTGCCAGCAGCTTAGATCGTAGCGGGGGGAATGAGCAGTTCTTC. The whole variable domain, remainder taken from reference TRBV7-2 and TRBJ2-1, is GAGVSQSPSNKVTEKGKDVELRCDPISGHTALYWYRQSLGQGLEFLIYFQGNSAPDKSGLPSDRFSAERTGGSVSTLTIQRTQQEDSAVYLCASSLDRSGGNEQFFGPGTRLTVL.

This rearrangement joins TRBV7-3 to TRBJ2-1, with D hard to call. The CDR3 totals 13 residues. V shed 2 bases and J shed 12 bases, with 14 bases lying between them. The germline V gene has CDR1 SGHTA and CDR2 FQGTGA. In DNA, the CDR3 is TGTGCCAGCAGCTTAGAACCCGTAGCTTTGCAGTTCTTC. This sequence encodes CASSLEPVALQFF.